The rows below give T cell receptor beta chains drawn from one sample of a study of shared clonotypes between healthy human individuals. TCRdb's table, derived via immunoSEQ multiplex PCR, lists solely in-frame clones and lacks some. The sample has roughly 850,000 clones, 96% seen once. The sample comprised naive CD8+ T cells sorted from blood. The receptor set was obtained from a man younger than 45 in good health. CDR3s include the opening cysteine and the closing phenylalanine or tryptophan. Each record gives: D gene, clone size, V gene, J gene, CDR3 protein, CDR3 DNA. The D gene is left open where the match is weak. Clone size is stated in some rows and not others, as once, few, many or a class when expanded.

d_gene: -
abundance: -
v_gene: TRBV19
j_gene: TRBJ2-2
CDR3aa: CASSRRQQRKTGELFF
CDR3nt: TGTGCCAGTAGCCGTCGTCAGCAGCGCAAGACCGGGGAGCTGTTTTTT

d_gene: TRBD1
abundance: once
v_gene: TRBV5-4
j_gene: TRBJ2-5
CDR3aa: CASSLVDRGQETQYF
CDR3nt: TGTGCCAGCAGCTTAGTTGACAGGGGGCAAGAGACCCAGTACTTC

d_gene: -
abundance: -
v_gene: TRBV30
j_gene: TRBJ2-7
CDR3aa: CAWERQASYEQYF
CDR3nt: TGTGCCTGGGAAAGACAGGCCTCCTACGAGCAGTACTTC

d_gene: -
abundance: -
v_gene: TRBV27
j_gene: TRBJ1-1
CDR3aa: CASSSHRTEAFF
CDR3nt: TGTGCCAGCAGTTCCCACAGGACTGAAGCTTTCTTT

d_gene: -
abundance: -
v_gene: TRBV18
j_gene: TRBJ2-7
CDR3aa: CASSPAGGVYEQYF
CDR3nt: TGTGCCAGCTCACCTGCCGGGGGCGTCTACGAGCAGTACTTC

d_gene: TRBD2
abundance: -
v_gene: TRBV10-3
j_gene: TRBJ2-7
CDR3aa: CAISEYQREKYF
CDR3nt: TGTGCCATCAGTGAGTACCAGCGGGAGAAGTACTTC

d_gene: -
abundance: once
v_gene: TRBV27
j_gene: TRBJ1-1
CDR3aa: CASSSGNTEAFF
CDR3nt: TGTGCCAGCAGTTCAGGGAACACTGAAGCTTTCTTT

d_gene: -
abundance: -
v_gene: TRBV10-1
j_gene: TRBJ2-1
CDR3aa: CASSESPSSYNEQFF
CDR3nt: TGCGCCAGCAGTGAGTCTCCAAGTTCCTACAATGAGCAGTTCTTC

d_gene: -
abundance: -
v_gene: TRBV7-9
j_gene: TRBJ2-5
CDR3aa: CASSLVPGEETQYF
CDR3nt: TGTGCCAGCAGCTTAGTACCAGGGGAAGAGACCCAGTACTTC

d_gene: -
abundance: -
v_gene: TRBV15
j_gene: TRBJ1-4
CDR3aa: CATAMGVNEKLFF
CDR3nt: TGTGCCACCGCCATGGGGGTTAATGAAAAACTGTTTTTT

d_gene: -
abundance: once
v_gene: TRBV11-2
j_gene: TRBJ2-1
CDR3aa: CASSQPERVNEQFF
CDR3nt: TGTGCCAGCAGCCAACCCGAGAGGGTCAATGAGCAGTTCTTC

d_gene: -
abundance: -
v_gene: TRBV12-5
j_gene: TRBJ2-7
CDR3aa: CASGLGYEQYF
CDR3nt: TGTGCTAGTGGTTTGGGCTACGAGCAGTACTTC

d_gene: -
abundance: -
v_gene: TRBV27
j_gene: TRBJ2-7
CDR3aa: CASSRERSYEQYF
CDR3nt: TGTGCCAGCTCGCGAGAGAGGTCCTACGAGCAGTACTTC

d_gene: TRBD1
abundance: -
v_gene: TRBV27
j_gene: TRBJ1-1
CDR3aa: CASSRGQVFAEAFF
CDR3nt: TGTGCCAGCAGCCGAGGACAGGTCTTCGCTGAAGCTTTCTTT

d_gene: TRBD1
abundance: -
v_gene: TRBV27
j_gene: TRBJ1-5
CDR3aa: CASRVGQSNQPQHF
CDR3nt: TGTGCCAGCAGGGTGGGACAGAGCAATCAGCCCCAGCATTTT

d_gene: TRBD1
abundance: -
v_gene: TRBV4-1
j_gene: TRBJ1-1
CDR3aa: CASSPTFTGTGEIGMNTEAFF
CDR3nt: TGCGCCAGCAGCCCCACCTTTACCGGGACAGGGGAGATCGGCATGAACACTGAAGCTTTCTTT

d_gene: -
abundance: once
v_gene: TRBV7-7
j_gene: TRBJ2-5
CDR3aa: CASSLWSAQETQYF
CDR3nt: TGTGCCAGCAGCTTGTGGAGCGCCCAAGAGACCCAGTACTTC